This T cell receptor (beta chain) was documented in a study of blood T cells in healthy people across ages. Whole-study results and caveats: Researchers report that TCR beta diversity correlated strongly with naive T cell percentage.

Germline loops: CDR1 SGHRS, CDR2 YFSETQ. This CDR3 is built from 13 residues. V was cut by 4 bases and J by 5 bases, with 12 bases left in between. A J-beta primer mix and a sample-barcoded 5' primer were used in a second PCR of about 7 to 12 cycles. One entry per CDR3 protein results from TCRdb running MiXCR on the 5' RACE reads. The table shows 710,000 or so distinct CDR3 sequences, with roughly 30% occurring only once. Of note for this clonotype: Its antigen is unidentified.

A minimum of 6 million PBMCs was isolated per sample. The clonotype was recovered from a woman at least 80 years old in good health. Sequencing was carried out using blood. This chain uses TRBV5-1 with TRBJ1-2; D remains ambiguous. As DNA, the CDR3 is TGCGCCAGCAGCCCGGCTGAAACGTATGGCTACACCTTC. Translation: CASSPAETYGYTF.